This T cell receptor beta chain came from a study of regulatory T cells in long-lasting Graves disease. Regarding the study as a whole: Persistent disease preferred TRBV28, TRBJ1-2 and TRBJ2-5; new disease, TRBV20-1 and TRBJ2-1.

The germline gives CDR1 SNHLY, CDR2 FYNNEI. Deletions cut 8 bases from V and 0 bases from J, with 23 bases between. The CDR3 has 19 amino acids. The time point here: newly diagnosed GD, antithyroid drugs for less than 3 months. Generation of the TCR library employed RNA extracted from PBMCs. The guidelines of the American Thyroid Association were the basis for diagnosing Graves' disease. Assembly of TCR beta libraries relied on iRepertoire HTBI primers together with Arm-PCR of CDR3 regions. Each CDR3 protein gets one entry after TCRdb re-called the multiplex PCR reads with MiXCR. The sample has about 540,000 distinct CDR3 sequences, approximately 15% seen once; the top ten hold 8.5% to 10%. This clonotype has ten or more counts. What it binds is unknown. These data also featured in a second study, about T cells in Graves' hyperthyroidism and ophthalmopathy.

The chain is built from TRBV2 and TRBJ2-6; possible D gene TRBD2, 9 bases. Sequencing used peripheral blood mononuclear cells (PBMCs), obtained at new diagnosis, from a patient treated with antithyroid drugs. This sequence was found in a man aged 25 to 40 with Graves disease. CDR3 region: CASQGARAGGISGANVLTF. The CDR3, as DNA: TGTGCCAGCCAGGGGGCGCGAGCGGGAGGTATCTCTGGGGCCAACGTCCTGACTTTC. Using reference TRBV2 and TRBJ2-6 for the parts outside the CDR3, the full variable domain is EPEVTQTPSHQVTQMGQEVILRCVPISNHLYFYWYRQILGQKVEFLVSFYNNEISEKSEIFDDQFSVERPDGSNFTLKIRSTKLEDSAMYFCASQGARAGGISGANVLTFGAGSRLTVL.